The 20 T cell receptor beta chains in this list originate from one sample, sequenced in a study of blood T cell repertoires in COVID-19 (dated by TCRdb to 2018 to 2021). To prepare the library, the immunoSEQ multiplex PCR assay was applied. Entries here come from immuneACCESS through TCRdb and include only in-frame sequences with V and J called. Some clones fail to appear in such tables; in the studies checked, an unresolved V gene covers under half of the shortfall, and the cause of the remainder is unknown. This sample is represented by hundreds of thousands of clones; approximately 86% of them were singletons. The top ten clonotypes cover about 1.7% of the sample. Material: peripheral blood. The receptors were gathered from a woman aged 55-70 years who had recovered from COVID-19.

The chain carries TRBV4-1 and TRBJ1-2; D is perhaps TRBD1 (5 bases). Germline V gives CDR1 MGHRA, CDR2 YSYEKL. The germline V and J ends were trimmed by 0 bases and 3 bases, with 11 bases remaining between them. This CDR3 region has 15 residues. CDR3 coding DNA: TGCGCCAGCAGCCAAGAGTTGACAGTCGACTATGGCTACACCTTC. Amino acid sequence: CASSQELTVDYGYTF.

This chain connects TRBV28 to TRBJ2-3; D may be TRBD1 (6 bases). Germline assignment: CDR1 MDHEN and CDR2 SYDVKM. This CDR3 is 15 amino acids long. Trimming stripped 4 bases from V and 3 bases from J, with 14 bases between. CDR3 DNA sequence: TGTGCCAGCAGTTACATAGCTCAGGGGACAGATACGCAGTATTTT. Translation gives CASSYIAQGTDTQYF.

This chain links TRBV6-1 with TRBJ2-3, with D perhaps matching TRBD1 (6 bases). The CDR3 runs 14 residues. CDR1 is MNHNS, CDR2 SASEGT, per germline. The V and J ends lost 1 base and 1 base respectively, with 6 bases between them. CDR3 bases: TGTGCCAGCAGTGAAGGACAGGGCACAGATACGCAGTATTTT. This codes for CASSEGQGTDTQYF.

V is TRBV4-3 and J is TRBJ2-3; no firm D call. The V end lost 0 bases, the J end lost 10 bases, and 8 bases lay between the germline ends. The germline V gene encodes CDR1 LGHNA and CDR2 YSLEER. The length of the CDR3 is 12 residues. The CDR3 DNA follows: TGCGCCAGCAGCCAAGATAAAACAGCGCAGTATTTT. This codes for CASSQDKTAQYF.

The chain couples TRBV29-1 to TRBJ2-3, with 8 bases matching TRBD2. Looked up from germline, CDR1 is SQVTM and CDR2 is ANQGSEA. This CDR3 comprises 13 residues. The V and J ends lost 4 bases and 2 bases, in that order; junction bases with no gene match: 2. The CDR3 nucleotides are TGCAGCGTTGGGCGGGGGGTCACAGATACGCAGTATTTT. Amino acid sequence: CSVGRGVTDTQYF.

The genes are TRBV9 and TRBJ2-7; the match to TRBD2 covers 9 bases. The CDR3 loop spans 16 amino acids. Germline loops: CDR1 SGDLS, CDR2 YYNGEE. Trimming removed 4 bases from V and 1 base from J; junction bases left unmatched: 9. Here the CDR3 reads CASSPRVAGGSYEQYF. The CDR3 bases are TGTGCCAGCAGCCCCCGAGTGGCGGGGGGGTCCTACGAGCAGTACTTC.

This chain links TRBV4-1 with TRBJ2-1; TRBD2 matches at 7 bases. The CDR3 covers 15 residues. Germline V gene lookup returns CDR1 MGHRA and CDR2 YSYEKL. J was trimmed by 2 bases and V by 4 bases; bases with no gene match: 5. CDR3 region: CASSRDGGAYNEQFF. The CDR3 DNA sequence: TGCGCCAGCAGCCGGGATGGGGGGGCCTACAATGAGCAGTTCTTC.

The chain recombines TRBV7-3 with TRBJ1-1; D gene uncertain. This CDR3 is built from 14 residues. V was clipped by 3 bases and J by 1 base, with 9 bases between them. CDR1 and CDR2 (germline): SGHTA, FQGTGA. CDR3: CASSLQSSNTEAFF. The CDR3 nucleotides are TGTGCCAGCAGCTTGCAGTCGTCGAACACTGAAGCTTTCTTT.

The CDR3 coding sequence is TGTGCCAGCAGCCAAGGGACAGGAGATTTCTCTGGAAACACCATATATTTT. Translation: CASSQGTGDFSGNTIYF. The rearrangement joins TRBV3-1 (or the pseudogene TRBV3-2) to TRBJ1-3; TRBD1 matches 7 bases. V lost 1 base and J lost 0; bases outside the gene matches: 6. The CDR3 consists of 17 residues. In germline, CDR1 is LGHDT, CDR2 YNNKEL (reference sequence).

The genes are TRBV19 and TRBJ1-6, with 8 bases that match TRBD1. V shed 9 bases and J 5 bases; nucleotides not matched to a gene: 6. Germline CDR1 and CDR2: LNHDA and SQIVND (reference sequence). The CDR3 is 14 residues long. The CDR3 DNA reads TGTGCCAGCTCCAGGGACAGGAATAATTCACCCCTCCACTTT. Its protein is CASSRDRNNSPLHF.

The chain recombines TRBV28 with TRBJ1-4, with 8 bases lining up with TRBD1. J gave up 8 bases and V 5 bases, and 10 bases lay outside the gene matches. Germline V gene sequence: CDR1 MDHEN, CDR2 SYDVKM. This CDR3 is built from 15 residues. Written as DNA, the CDR3 is TGTGCCAGCAGTCCCCCGGGACAGGTCCACGAAAAACTGTTTTTT. Protein product: CASSPPGQVHEKLFF.

This clone was picked up a small number of times. The chain has TRBV20-1 and TRBJ1-4, with D unresolved. The ends were cut back, 3 bases at V and 4 bases at J, with 9 bases in the middle. The length of the CDR3 is 13 residues. Germline values: CDR1 DFQATT, CDR2 SNEGSKA (reference sequence). CDR3 DNA: TGCAGTGCTAGTGGACTGATTAATGAAAAACTGTTTTTT. This translates into CSASGLINEKLFF.

The chain carries TRBV29-1 and TRBJ1-2; 7 bases agree with TRBD1. From germline, CDR1 is SQVTM and CDR2 ANQGSEA. The CDR3 runs 13 residues. V shed 4 bases and J 3 bases; nucleotides not matched to a gene: 5. The CDR3 is CSVVGTAYYGYTF. The CDR3 DNA is TGCAGCGTTGTAGGGACAGCCTACTATGGCTACACCTTC.

V usage is TRBV7-8 and J usage is TRBJ1-5; D ambiguous. Per the germline V gene, CDR1 is SGHVS and CDR2 is FQNEAQ. The CDR3 extends over 15 amino acids. Trimming removed 3 bases at V and 3 bases at J, with 12 bases between. The CDR3 region is CASSFSENFNQPQHF. The CDR3 DNA reads as TGTGCCAGCAGCTTTAGTGAGAATTTCAATCAGCCCCAGCATTTT.

CDR3 bases: TGTGCCACCAGCAGAGATGCGCCCCCGGGGGGCAATCAGCCCCAGCATTTT. This sequence encodes CATSRDAPPGGNQPQHF. This chain uses TRBV15 with TRBJ1-5, with D possibly TRBD1 on 5 matching bases. The CDR3 runs 17 residues. Trimming pared 0 bases from V and 2 bases from J, leaving 14 bases between. Germline V gene data show CDR1 as LNHNV and CDR2 as YYDKDF (reference sequence).

This chain uses TRBV6-5 with TRBJ1-1, with TRBD1 identical over 8 bases. V lost 2 bases and J lost 1; bases outside the gene matches: 6. The CDR3 covers 16 residues. Germline V gene sequence: CDR1 MNHEY, CDR2 SVGAGI. In DNA form, the CDR3 reads TGTGCCAGCAGTTACGGACAGGGCGTCGGGAACACTGAAGCTTTCTTT. Translation: CASSYGQGVGNTEAFF.

The chain couples TRBV9 to TRBJ1-1; D possibly corresponds to TRBD1 (5 bases). The CDR3 loop spans 14 amino acids. Germline V CDR1 and CDR2: SGDLS, YYNGEE. V dropped 1 base and J dropped 5 bases, with 12 bases sitting between them. The CDR3 region has the DNA TGTGCCAGCAGCGTACACACGGGGGGGACTGAAGCTTTCTTT. Translating it yields CASSVHTGGTEAFF.

The V call is TRBV5-4, the J call TRBJ2-1; perhaps TRBD1 as D (8 bases). V was trimmed by 4 bases and J by 9 bases, leaving 17 bases between them. Germline CDR1 is SGHNT and CDR2 is YYREEE (reference sequence). The CDR3 contains 14 residues. CDR3 residues: CASSPRTGRGEQFF. In DNA, the CDR3 is TGTGCCAGCAGCCCAAGGACAGGGAGGGGTGAGCAGTTCTTC.

The CDR3 coding sequence is TGTGCCAGCAGTTCGGTATACGTCAATCAGCCCCAGCATTTT. It encodes CASSSVYVNQPQHF. The chain employs TRBV27 and TRBJ1-5, with D uncertain. Per germline, CDR1 MNHEY and CDR2 SMNVEV (reference sequence). The CDR3 covers 14 residues. Trimming took 4 bases from V and 3 from J, leaving 10 bases between them.

The chain uses TRBV4-1 and TRBJ1-2; 8 bases fit TRBD1. V shed 6 bases and J 5 bases; nucleotides not matched to a gene: 5. Germline CDR1 and CDR2: MGHRA and YSYEKL. This CDR3 region has 13 residues. The CDR3 reads CASSPYRGYGYTF. Here the CDR3 DNA reads TGCGCCAGCAGTCCCTACAGGGGGTATGGCTACACCTTC.